These T cell receptor beta chains were read from a single sample in a study of cytomegalovirus exposure and HLA in healthy donors. Assay used: immunoSEQ multiplex PCR; TCRdb lists only in-frame clones, some missing. The specimen's table records about 160,000 clones. Sequencing input: PBMCs. These receptors were collected from a woman aged 55 to 70 in good health and CMV-seronegative. The CDR3 runs from the conserved cysteine through the conserved F or W. Each record gives: D gene, V gene, J gene, CDR3 DNA, CDR3 protein. The D gene is left open where the match is weak.

TRBD2	TRBV29-1	TRBJ2-5	TGCAGTAAAACCAGGGAGGGGACCCAGTACTTC	CSKTREGTQYF
.	TRBV14	TRBJ1-2	TGTGCCAGCAGCCAAGAACACCCATATGGCTACACCTTC	CASSQEHPYGYTF
.	TRBV6-4	TRBJ1-4	TGTGCCAGCAACCAGGCAGGCTTT	CASNQAGF
.	TRBV5-1	TRBJ2-7	TGCGCCAGCTTCGCCCTATGGGCGGGCTACGAGCAGTACTTC	CASFALWAGYEQYF
.	TRBV25-1	TRBJ1-5	TGTGCCAGCAGTCCCCGGGGGGAGGGCAATCAGCCCCAGCATTTT	CASSPRGEGNQPQHF
TRBD1	TRBV7-9	TRBJ2-7	TGTGCCAGCATCTCCACCGGGACAGGGGGAGGCGAGCAGTACTTC	CASISTGTGGGEQYF
.	TRBV5-1	TRBJ1-3	TGCGCCAGCAGCTTGGAGGGGGTTCGTCCTGGAAACACCATATATTTT	CASSLEGVRPGNTIYF
.	TRBV7-9	TRBJ2-7	TGTGCCAGCAGCTCCCGAGGAACTAGAGAAGAAGACGAGCAGTACTTC	CASSSRGTREEDEQYF
.	TRBV11-2	TRBJ1-6	TGTGCCAGCAGCCACACCCGACAGCTCTATAATTCACCCCTCCACTTT	CASSHTRQLYNSPLHF
TRBD1	TRBV28	TRBJ1-1	TGTGCCAGCAGTAACGGACAGGGAAGAACTGAAGCTTTCTTT	CASSNGQGRTEAFF
.	TRBV11-2	TRBJ2-7	TGTGCCAGCAGCTTAGCTCACGAGCAGTACTTC	CASSLAHEQYF
.	TRBV10-3	TRBJ1-1	TGTGCCATACTAGCAGTGGGCCAAACCGGCAAAGCTTTCTTT	CAILAVGQTGKAFF
TRBD1	TRBV2	TRBJ1-5	TGTGCCAGCAGTGACCGACAGGGGGGCAATCAGCCCCAGCATTTT	CASSDRQGGNQPQHF
.	TRBV5-1	TRBJ2-7	TGCGCCAGCAGCTTAGACGGGTACGAGCAGTACTTC	CASSLDGYEQYF
TRBD1	TRBV6-5	TRBJ2-3	TGTGCCAGCAGCCTCTCCGGGACAGGGAAGGACACGCAGTATTTT	CASSLSGTGKDTQYF
.	TRBV5-6	TRBJ2-7	TGTGCCAGCAGCTTTGGCGGGGTGAGCTCCTACGAGCAGTACTTC	CASSFGGVSSYEQYF
.	TRBV27	TRBJ1-1	TGTGCCAGCAAGGGGGGGAATATGAACACTGAAGCTTTCTTT	CASKGGNMNTEAFF
.	TRBV4-1	TRBJ1-5	TGCGCCAGCAGCCAAGATCCCGAGATGCCCCAGCATTTT	CASSQDPEMPQHF
.	TRBV15	TRBJ1-4	TGTGCCACCAGCAGATGGCGGGACCTGAGGGAAAAACTGTTTTTT	CATSRWRDLREKLFF
.	TRBV9	TRBJ2-7	TGTGCCAGCAGCGTAGGAGAGACACGGCACGAGCAGTACTTC	CASSVGETRHEQYF
.	TRBV5-1	TRBJ2-2	TGCGCCAGCAGCGTCAACTGGGGGGAGCTGTTTTTT	CASSVNWGELFF
TRBD2	TRBV6-5	TRBJ2-7	TGTGCCAGCACCCCAGCGGGAGTGAACTCCTACGAGCAGTACTTC	CASTPAGVNSYEQYF
TRBD2	TRBV27	TRBJ2-1	TGTGCCAGCAGTTTATTAACGGGAGGTCGGAATGAGCAGTTCTTC	CASSLLTGGRNEQFF
.	TRBV4-1	TRBJ1-1	TGCGCCAGCAGCCAAGATCAACGTAGGACTCCTGGACTGGAGAACACTGAAGCTTTCTTT	CASSQDQRRTPGLENTEAFF
.	TRBV7-9	TRBJ2-7	TGTGCCAGCAGCCCCCCGGGGTCCTACGAGCAGTACTTC	CASSPPGSYEQYF